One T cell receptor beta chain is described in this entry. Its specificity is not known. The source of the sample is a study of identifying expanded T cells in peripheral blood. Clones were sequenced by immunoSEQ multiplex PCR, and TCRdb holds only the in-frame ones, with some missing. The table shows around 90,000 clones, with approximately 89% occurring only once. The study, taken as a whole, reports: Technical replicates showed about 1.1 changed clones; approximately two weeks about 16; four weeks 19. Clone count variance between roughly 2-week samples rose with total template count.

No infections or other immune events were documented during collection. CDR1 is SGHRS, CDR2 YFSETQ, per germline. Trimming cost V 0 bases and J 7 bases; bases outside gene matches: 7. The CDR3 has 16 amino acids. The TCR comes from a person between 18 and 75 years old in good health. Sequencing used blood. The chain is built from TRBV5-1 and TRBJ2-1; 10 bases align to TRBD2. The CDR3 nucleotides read TGCGCCAGCAGCTTGGTGCTAGCGGGAGTAGCAAATGAGCAGTTCTTC. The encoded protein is CASSLVLAGVANEQFF.